What follows are 30 T cell receptor beta chains derived from one specimen sequenced in a study of low-dose radiotherapy and immunotherapy resistance in tumors. Covering alpha and beta chains, TRAV- and TRBV-specific primers were used for the first-strand cDNA. The TCRs were subjected to amplification over roughly 18 PCR cycles employing a constant-region primer in conjunction with a V-primer adapter. TCRdb reprocessed the reads via MiXCR and lists one record per CDR3 protein. The sample contains around 60,000 distinct CDR3 sequences, about 23% of which appear only once. Indicated time point: after trial treatment. The treatment denotes: LDRT plus nivolumab, ipilimumab, low-dose cyclophosphamide and aspirin (RACIN trial). The sample in question was PBMCs, obtained after low-dose radiotherapy plus immunotherapy. The receptors shown here come from a male donor with prostate cancer.

Comment on this clonotype: A far more abundant clone sits one base away, making this likely a read error. The gene calls are TRBV5-6 and TRBJ2-5; D is tentatively TRBD1 or TRBD2 (6 bases each). Per germline, CDR1 SGHDT and CDR2 YYEEEE. The CDR3 totals 15 residues. V lost 3 bases, J lost 11 bases, and 23 bases lay in between. The CDR3 spells CASSWGVGAYNEQYF. For the CDR3, the DNA is TGTGCCAGCAGCTGGGGGGTGGGGGCCTACAATGAGCAGTACTTC.

The table lists this clonotype with many counts. The chain recombines TRBV2 with TRBJ2-2; D gene ambiguous. Per germline, CDR1 SNHLY and CDR2 FYNNEI. The CDR3 consists of 14 residues. The ends were cut back, 4 bases at V and 1 base at J, with 7 bases in the middle. This chain's CDR3 is CASSGLGNTGELFF. CDR3 nucleotides: TGTGCCAGCAGTGGGTTGGGGAACACCGGGGAGCTGTTTTTT. Combining the CDR3 with reference TRBV2 and TRBJ2-2 gives the whole variable domain EPEVTQTPSHQVTQMGQEVILRCVPISNHLYFYWYRQILGQKVEFLVSFYNNEISEKSEIFDDQFSVERPDGSNFTLKIRSTKLEDSAMYFCASSGLGNTGELFFGEGSRLTVL.

This clonotype ranks as medium-sized. The gene calls are TRBV19 and TRBJ1-6; maybe TRBD1 (5 bases). Germline V gives CDR1 LNHDA, CDR2 SQIVND (reference sequence). This CDR3 spans 13 amino acids. Deletions cut 9 bases from V and 8 bases from J, with 14 bases between. CDR3 DNA: TGTGCCAGCAGGGTGAATTGGGATTCACCCCTCCACTTT. Translation: CASRVNWDSPLHF. Using reference TRBV19 and TRBJ1-6 for the parts outside the CDR3, the full variable domain is DGGITQSPKYLFRKEGQNVTLSCEQNLNHDAMYWYRQDPGQGLRLIYYSQIVNDFQKGDIAEGYSVSREKKESFPLTVTSAQKNPTAFYLCASRVNWDSPLHFGNGTRLTVT.

This clonotype showed up many times. The chain is built from TRBV7-9 and TRBJ2-7, with D possibly matching TRBD2 (6 bases). The V gene's germline CDR1 is SEHNR and CDR2 FQNEAQ (reference sequence). The V end lost 3 bases, the J end lost 4 bases, and 10 bases lay between the germline ends. The CDR3 length is 13 residues. As DNA, the CDR3 is TGTGCCAGCAGCTTTGCGGGGCTGTACGAGCAGTACTTC. Amino acid sequence: CASSFAGLYEQYF. Full variable domain (outside the CDR3, taken from reference TRBV7-9 and TRBJ2-7): DTGVSQNPRHKITKRGQNVTFRCDPISEHNRLYWYRQTLGQGPEFLTYFQNEAQLEKSRLLSDRFSAERPKGSFSTLEIQRTEQGDSAMYLCASSFAGLYEQYFGPGTRLTVT.

This chain links TRBV28 with TRBJ1-1; TRBD1 is a possible D gene (6 bases). V lost 9 bases, J lost 5 bases, and 13 bases lay in between. Germline V lookup: CDR1 MDHEN, CDR2 SYDVKM. This CDR3 region has 12 residues. For the CDR3, the DNA is TGTGCCAGTAAACTAGGGGGAACTGAAGCTTTCTTT. Its protein product is CASKLGGTEAFF.

Concerning this clonotype: This likely stems from a read error, as it lies one base from a far larger clone. The V and J genes are TRBV6-5 and TRBJ2-1, with 10 bases lining up with TRBD1. Germline trimming cut 5 bases from V and 10 bases from J; bases unmatched to any gene: 11. The CDR3 consists of 15 residues. Germline V lookup: CDR1 MNHEY, CDR2 SVGAGI. The chain's CDR3 is CASSRGGQGNREQFF. The CDR3 DNA reads TGTGCCAGCAGTAGAGGGGGACAGGGGAATCGCGAGCAGTTCTTC.

This clonotype was seen ten or more times. The V gene is TRBV11-2, the J gene TRBJ1-4; D uncertain. The length of the CDR3 is 12 residues. V was pared by 2 bases and J by 6 bases, with 4 bases between. Germline CDR1 reads SGHAT; CDR2 reads FQNNGV. In DNA, the CDR3 is TGTGCCAGCAGCTTACTGGATGAAAAACTGTTTTTT. Protein sequence: CASSLLDEKLFF.

This clonotype was seen ten or more times. The chain couples TRBV14 to TRBJ2-7, with 7 bases lining up with TRBD2. Germline V CDR1 and CDR2: SGHDN, FVKESK. CDR3 length: 15 residues. With 0 bases clipped from V and 3 bases from J, the junction kept 5 bases outside the gene matches. The CDR3 sequence: CASSQDSGRDYEQYF. The CDR3 DNA reads as TGTGCCAGCAGCCAAGACTCTGGGAGGGACTACGAGCAGTACTTC.

Concerning this clonotype itself: A single base is all that separates this from a far larger clone, so a read error is likely. The chain joins TRBV13 to TRBJ2-7; either TRBD1 or TRBD2 may fit D (5 bases each). V was clipped by 7 bases and J by 3 bases, with 22 bases between them. The germline CDR1 and CDR2 sequences are PRHDT and FYEKMQ (reference sequence). This CDR3 spans 16 amino acids. CDR3 region: CASIPVSGLGGYEQYF. The CDR3 region has the DNA TGTGCCAGCATCCCGGTCTCAGGGTTAGGAGGCTACGAGCAGTACTTC.

This clonotype was seen repeatedly, ten times or more. This sequence joins TRBV5-1 and TRBJ2-7; 8 nucleotides agree with TRBD1. Per the germline V gene, CDR1 is SGHRS and CDR2 is YFSETQ. The CDR3 runs 14 residues. V lost 5 bases, J lost 1 base, and 5 bases stayed unmatched. CDR3 residues: CASSHGQGSYEQYF. CDR3 coding DNA: TGCGCCAGCAGTCACGGACAGGGATCCTACGAGCAGTACTTC.

This clonotype has just a few counts. The genes are TRBV3-1 and TRBJ2-5; tentatively, D is TRBD1 or TRBD2 (5 bases each). V lost 0 bases, J lost 5 bases, and 10 bases lay in between. The CDR3 loop spans 14 amino acids. Per germline, CDR1 LGHDT and CDR2 YNNKEL (reference sequence). CDR3 DNA: TGTGCCAGCAGCCAAGATGGGGGTGGCGAGACCCAGTACTTC. As protein: CASSQDGGGETQYF.

Here the CDR3 reads CATSPGGDSDTQYF. CDR3 in DNA: TGTGCCACCAGTCCAGGGGGCGATTCAGATACGCAGTATTTT. The chain combines TRBV15 with TRBJ2-3, with 8 bases that match TRBD1. This CDR3 contains 14 residues. Germline values: CDR1 LNHNV, CDR2 YYDKDF (reference sequence). Trimming removed 6 bases from V and 4 bases from J; junction bases left unmatched: 6.

This clonotype was counted many times. The V call is TRBV20-1, the J call TRBJ2-3; 14 bases are shared with TRBD2. With 6 bases clipped from V and 2 bases from J, the junction kept 16 bases outside the gene matches. The CDR3 runs to 19 residues. Looked up from germline, CDR1 is DFQATT and CDR2 is SNEGSKA (reference sequence). CDR3 bases: TGCAGTGCGAATACCGCGGGACTAGCGGGAGAGCGCTTCACAGATACGCAGTATTTT. Translating it yields CSANTAGLAGERFTDTQYF.

There are many counts of this clonotype. The chain carries TRBV20-1 and TRBJ1-5; 7 nucleotides align to TRBD1. The CDR3 loop spans 15 amino acids. Trimming took 6 bases from V and 4 from J; bases not matched to a gene: 12. The germline gives CDR1 DFQATT, CDR2 SNEGSKA (reference sequence). The CDR3: CSAQGQELVNQPQHF. CDR3 DNA: TGCAGTGCCCAAGGACAGGAACTAGTAAATCAGCCCCAGCATTTT.

Remarks on this clonotype: It differs at one base from a far larger clone, so likely a read error. This sequence joins TRBV5-6 and TRBJ2-7, with D hard to call. The CDR3 has 15 amino acids. Looked up from germline, CDR1 is SGHDT and CDR2 is YYEEEE. V lost 0 bases and J 7 bases, leaving 17 bases between the germline ends. The CDR3 protein is CASSLVSETYNEQYF. CDR3 nucleotide sequence: TGTGCCAGCAGCTTGGTGTCAGAGACCTACAATGAGCAGTACTTC. The whole variable domain, remainder taken from reference TRBV5-6 and TRBJ2-7, is DAGVTQSPTHLIKTRGQQVTLRCSPKSGHDTVSWYQQALGQGPQFIFQYYEEEERQRGNFPDRFSGHQFPNYSSELNVNALLLGDSALYLCASSLVSETYNEQYFGPGTRLTVT.

At least ten counts were recorded for this clonotype. V is TRBV6-2 or TRBV6-3 and J is TRBJ2-2; 8 bases are a match to TRBD2. Germline assignment: CDR1 MNHEY and CDR2 SVGEGT. J lost 7 bases, V lost 6 bases, and 13 bases had no gene match. The CDR3 loop spans 16 amino acids. The CDR3 spells CASRQSISGEVGELFF. CDR3 sequence (DNA): TGTGCCAGCAGGCAATCCATTAGCGGGGAAGTCGGGGAGCTGTTTTTT.

This clonotype has at least ten counts. The CDR3 protein is CASSRATGELFF. The CDR3 DNA is TGTGCCAGCAGCCGAGCCACCGGGGAGCTGTTTTTT. The chain recombines TRBV12-3 or TRBV12-4 with TRBJ2-2; the D is unclear. The CDR3 runs to 12 residues. The V gene lost 6 bases and the J gene lost 4 bases, with 6 bases spanning the gap.

On this clonotype: A far larger clone is one base from this, pointing to a likely read error. This chain connects TRBV12-3 or TRBV12-4 to TRBJ2-7; weak D call: TRBD2 (5 bases). This CDR3 has 12 amino acids. V was trimmed by 5 bases and J by 7 bases, leaving 12 bases between them. As DNA, the CDR3 is TGTGCCAGCAGTCTGACCGGGGATGAGCAGTACTTC. Residues: CASSLTGDEQYF.

This clonotype has ten or more counts. As DNA, the CDR3 is TGTGCCAGCAGCGTAGCTCCAGCGGGAGAAGATACGCAGTATTTT. Translating gives CASSVAPAGEDTQYF. The genes are TRBV9 and TRBJ2-3; 8 bases align to TRBD2. The CDR3 contains 15 residues. The germline CDR1 and CDR2 sequences are SGDLS and YYNGEE. With 0 bases clipped from V and 5 bases from J, the junction kept 5 bases outside the gene matches.

The rearrangement links TRBV6-6 to TRBJ1-6; D ambiguous. V lost 5 bases and J lost 10, with 12 bases in between. Per germline, CDR1 MNHNY and CDR2 SVGAGI (reference sequence). The CDR3 runs to 13 residues. The CDR3, as DNA: TGTGCCAGCAGTGATTTTATCGTCTCACCCCTCCACTTT. This gives the protein CASSDFIVSPLHF.

This clonotype was observed at least ten times. V usage is TRBV7-6 and J usage is TRBJ2-3; 7 bases fit TRBD2. The V and J ends lost 4 bases and 5 bases, in that order; junction bases with no gene match: 12. The CDR3 totals 16 residues. The germline gives CDR1 SGHVS, CDR2 FNYEAQ. CDR3 residues: CASSSPRGRAEDTQYF. The CDR3, as DNA: TGTGCCAGCAGCTCCCCTCGTGGGAGGGCCGAAGATACGCAGTATTTT.

This clonotype was seen repeatedly, ten times or more. The V gene is TRBV10-3, the J gene TRBJ1-5, with D tentatively TRBD1 (5 bases). V gave up 2 bases and J gave up 11 bases, with 13 bases separating them. CDR1 and CDR2 from the germline V gene are ENHRY and SYGVKD. CDR3 length equals 13 residues. DNA of the CDR3: TGTGCCATCAGTGAGAGGGCCGGGGGGGCCCAGCATTTT. Translating it yields CAISERAGGAQHF.

As to this clonotype: This may be a read error, as it is one base from a much larger clone. The chain links TRBV20-1 to TRBJ1-1; weak D call: TRBD1 (5 bases). The V gene lost 5 bases and the J gene lost 2 bases, with 9 bases spanning the gap. The germline V gene has CDR1 DFQATT and CDR2 SNEGSKA (reference sequence). The CDR3 totals 12 residues. The CDR3 DNA follows: TGCAGTGCTCATGGACATAACACTGAAGCTTTCTTT. Protein product: CSAHGHNTEAFF.

The chain has TRBV2 and TRBJ2-7; D unclear. The CDR3 runs to 15 residues. Trimming shortened V by 6 bases and J by 0 bases, and 15 bases separated the two germline ends. Germline values: CDR1 SNHLY, CDR2 FYNNEI. CDR3 in DNA: TGTGCCAGCAGGAGACGACTGGTGAGCTCCTACGAGCAGTACTTC. The encoded protein is CASRRRLVSSYEQYF.

The sample holds a few counts of this clonotype. The chain uses TRBV20-1 and TRBJ1-1, with D possibly TRBD1 on 6 matching bases. The CDR3 consists of 13 residues. Trimming shortened V by 6 bases and J by 5 bases, and 16 bases separated the two germline ends. Germline V lookup: CDR1 DFQATT, CDR2 SNEGSKA (reference sequence). Here the CDR3 DNA reads TGCAGTGCCCTCCGGGGGCCCGGGACTGAAGCTTTCTTT. This sequence encodes CSALRGPGTEAFF.

This clonotype was counted many times. This chain joins TRBV30 and TRBJ1-4; possibly TRBD1 for D (5 bases). This CDR3 region has 16 residues. The germline CDR1 and CDR2 sequences are GTSNPN and SVGIG (reference sequence). Deletions cut 3 bases from V and 7 bases from J, with 21 bases between. The CDR3 protein is CAWREGRLLFREKLFF. In DNA, the CDR3 is TGTGCCTGGAGAGAGGGGAGATTGTTGTTTCGTGAAAAACTGTTTTTT. Based on the CDR3 plus reference TRBV30 and TRBJ1-4, the full variable domain is SQTIHQWPATLVQPVGSPLSLECTVEGTSNPNLYWYRQAAGRGLQLLFYSVGIGQISSEVPQNLSASRPQDRQFILSSKKLLLSDSGFYLCAWREGRLLFREKLFFGSGTQLSVL.

Comments on this clonotype: A read error likely explains this, since a far larger clone differs by one base. The rearrangement uses TRBV26 and TRBJ2-7; the D call of TRBD1 is as the table states it, not checked on the DNA. TRBV26 has pseudogene status. There are 12 residues in the CDR3. The CDR3 DNA reads as TGTGCCAGTGCCCGGGGAAGCTGCGAGCAGTACTTC. Translated, it gives CASARGSCEQYF.

This clonotype was seen many times. J is TRBJ2-1 and V is TRBV7-3; 13 positions match TRBD2. This CDR3 contains 16 residues. CDR1 SGHTA and CDR2 FQGTGA come from the germline V gene. J was trimmed by 9 bases and V by 4 bases; bases with no gene match: 9. CDR3 in DNA: TGTGCCAGCAGCTCGAACGGACTAGCGGGAGAGTCTGAGCAGTTCTTC. It translates to CASSSNGLAGESEQFF.

This clonotype has a count of ten or more. This chain uses TRBV10-3 with TRBJ2-2; D is unresolved. Trimming took off 11 bases at V and 4 bases at J, with 14 bases between the two ends. This CDR3 spans 13 amino acids. CDR1 is ENHRY and CDR2 is SYGVKD in the germline V gene. The CDR3 is CASTTSPTGELFF. CDR3 DNA sequence: TGTGCCTCAACGACGAGTCCCACCGGGGAGCTGTTTTTT.

This clonotype has ten or more counts. The gene calls are TRBV7-9 and TRBJ2-5; D unclear. Per the germline V gene, CDR1 is SEHNR and CDR2 is FQNEAQ (reference sequence). The ends were cut back, 6 bases at V and 4 bases at J, with 9 bases in the middle. This CDR3 has 12 amino acids. Here the CDR3 DNA reads TGTGCCAGCAGGACCGTCGGAGAGACCCAGTACTTC. It encodes CASRTVGETQYF.